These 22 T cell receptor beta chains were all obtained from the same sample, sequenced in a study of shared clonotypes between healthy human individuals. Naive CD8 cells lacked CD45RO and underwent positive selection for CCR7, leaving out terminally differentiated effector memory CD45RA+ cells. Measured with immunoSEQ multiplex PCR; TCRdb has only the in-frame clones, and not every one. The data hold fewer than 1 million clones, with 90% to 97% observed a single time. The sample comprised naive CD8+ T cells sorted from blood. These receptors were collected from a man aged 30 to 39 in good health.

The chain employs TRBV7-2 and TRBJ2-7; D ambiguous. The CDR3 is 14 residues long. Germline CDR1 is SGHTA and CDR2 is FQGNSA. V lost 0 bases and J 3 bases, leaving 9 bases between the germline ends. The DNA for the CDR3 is TGTGCCAGCAGCTTAGCGCTGGGTCTCTACGAGCAGTACTTC. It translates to CASSLALGLYEQYF.

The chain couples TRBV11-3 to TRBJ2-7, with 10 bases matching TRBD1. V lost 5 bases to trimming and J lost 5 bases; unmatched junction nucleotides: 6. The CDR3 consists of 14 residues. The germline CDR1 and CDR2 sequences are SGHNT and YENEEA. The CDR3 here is CASSMTGGYNEQYF. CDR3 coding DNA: TGTGCCAGCAGCATGACAGGGGGCTACAACGAGCAGTACTTC.

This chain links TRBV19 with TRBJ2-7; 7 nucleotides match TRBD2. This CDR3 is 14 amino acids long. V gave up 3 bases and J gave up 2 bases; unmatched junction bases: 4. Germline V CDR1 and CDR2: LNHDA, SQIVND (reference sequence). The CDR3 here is CASSMGGSTYEQYF. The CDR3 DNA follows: TGTGCCAGTAGTATGGGCGGGAGTACCTACGAGCAGTACTTC.

The CDR3 is CASSLTGVTGELFF. The CDR3 DNA reads as TGTGCCAGCAGCTTAACGGGAGTAACCGGGGAGCTGTTTTTT. This chain links TRBV7-6 with TRBJ2-2, with a possible D match to TRBD2 (6 bases). This CDR3 contains 14 residues. Trimming stripped 2 bases from V and 5 bases from J, with 9 bases between. The germline V gene has CDR1 SGHVS and CDR2 FNYEAQ. Filled out from reference TRBV7-6 and TRBJ2-2, the complete variable domain reads GAGVSQSPRYKVTKRGQDVALRCDPISGHVSLYWYRQALGQGPEFLTYFNYEAQQDKSGLPNDRFSAERPEGSISTLTIQRTEQRDSAMYRCASSLTGVTGELFFGEGSRLTVL.

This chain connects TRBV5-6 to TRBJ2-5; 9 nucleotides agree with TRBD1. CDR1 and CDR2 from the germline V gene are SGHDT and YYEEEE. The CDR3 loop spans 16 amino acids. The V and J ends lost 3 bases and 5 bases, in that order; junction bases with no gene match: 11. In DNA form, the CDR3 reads TGTGCCAGCAGCTCGAGCTGGACAGGGGCGCAGGAGACCCAGTACTTC. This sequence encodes CASSSSWTGAQETQYF.

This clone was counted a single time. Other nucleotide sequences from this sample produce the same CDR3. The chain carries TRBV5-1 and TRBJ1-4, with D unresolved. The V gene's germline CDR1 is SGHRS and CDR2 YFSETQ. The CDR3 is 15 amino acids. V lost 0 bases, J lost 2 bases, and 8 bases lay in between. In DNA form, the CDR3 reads TGCGCCAGCAGCTTGGTTGGCTCTACTAATGAAAAACTGTTTTTT. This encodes CASSLVGSTNEKLFF.

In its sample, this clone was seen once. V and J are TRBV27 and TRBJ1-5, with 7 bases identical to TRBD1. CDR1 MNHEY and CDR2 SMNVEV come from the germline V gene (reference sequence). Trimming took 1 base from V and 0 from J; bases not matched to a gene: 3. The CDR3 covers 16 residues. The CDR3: CASSLYQGDSNQPQHF. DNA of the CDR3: TGTGCCAGCAGTTTATACCAGGGGGATAGCAATCAGCCCCAGCATTTT.

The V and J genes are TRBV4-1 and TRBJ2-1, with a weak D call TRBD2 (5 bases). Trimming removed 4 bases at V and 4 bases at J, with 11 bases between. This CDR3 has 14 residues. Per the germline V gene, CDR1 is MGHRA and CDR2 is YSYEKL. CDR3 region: CASSPYEGYNEQFF. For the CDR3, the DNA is TGCGCCAGCAGCCCCTACGAGGGATACAATGAGCAGTTCTTC.

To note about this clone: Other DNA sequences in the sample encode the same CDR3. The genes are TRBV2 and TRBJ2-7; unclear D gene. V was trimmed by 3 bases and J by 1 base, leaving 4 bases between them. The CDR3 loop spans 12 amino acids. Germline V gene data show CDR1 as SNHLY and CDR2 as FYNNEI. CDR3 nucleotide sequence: TGTGCCAGCAGTGATTTGTCCTACGAGCAGTACTTC. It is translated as CASSDLSYEQYF.

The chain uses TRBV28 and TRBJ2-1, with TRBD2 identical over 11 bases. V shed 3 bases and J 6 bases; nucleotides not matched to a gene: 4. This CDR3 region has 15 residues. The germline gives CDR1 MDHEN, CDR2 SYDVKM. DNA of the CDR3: TGTGCCAGCAGTTTTGGGACTAGCGGAATCAATGAGCAGTTCTTC. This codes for CASSFGTSGINEQFF. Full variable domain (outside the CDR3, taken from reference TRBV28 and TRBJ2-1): DVKVTQSSRYLVKRTGEKVFLECVQDMDHENMFWYRQDPGLGLRLIYFSYDVKMKEKGDIPEGYSVSREKKERFSLILESASTNQTSMYLCASSFGTSGINEQFFGPGTRLTVL.

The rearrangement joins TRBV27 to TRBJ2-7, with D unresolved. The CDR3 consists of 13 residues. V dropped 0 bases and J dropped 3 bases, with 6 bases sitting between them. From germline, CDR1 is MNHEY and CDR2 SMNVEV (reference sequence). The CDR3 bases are TGTGCCAGCAGTTTATCGTGGGGCTACGAGCAGTACTTC. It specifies CASSLSWGYEQYF.

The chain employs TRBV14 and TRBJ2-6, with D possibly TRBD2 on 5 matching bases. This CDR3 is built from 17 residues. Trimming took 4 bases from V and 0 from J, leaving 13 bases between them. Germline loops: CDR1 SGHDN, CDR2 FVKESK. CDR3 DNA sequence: TGTGCCAGCAGCCGAGGGCATCTCAGCTCTGGGGCCAACGTCCTGACTTTC. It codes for CASSRGHLSSGANVLTF.

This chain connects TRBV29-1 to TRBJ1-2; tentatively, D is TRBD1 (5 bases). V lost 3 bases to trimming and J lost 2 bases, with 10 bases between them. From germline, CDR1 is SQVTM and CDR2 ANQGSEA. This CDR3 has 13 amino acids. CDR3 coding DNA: TGCAGCGTTGATGGCAGGGAAAACTATGGCTACACCTTC. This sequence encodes CSVDGRENYGYTF.

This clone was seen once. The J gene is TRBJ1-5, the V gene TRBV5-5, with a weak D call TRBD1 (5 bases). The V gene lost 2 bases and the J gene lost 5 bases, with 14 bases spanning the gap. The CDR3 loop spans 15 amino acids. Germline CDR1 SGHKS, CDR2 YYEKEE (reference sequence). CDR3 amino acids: CASSLGGDPHQPQHF. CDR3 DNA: TGTGCCAGCAGCTTAGGAGGGGACCCCCATCAGCCCCAGCATTTT.

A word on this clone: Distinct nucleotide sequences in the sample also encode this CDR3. The CDR3 DNA is TGTGCCATCAGTGAGGGGACAGGACTGAACACTGAAGCTTTCTTT. Translation gives CAISEGTGLNTEAFF. The chain joins TRBV10-3 to TRBJ1-1; 8 bases are shared with TRBD1. CDR3 length equals 15 residues. The junction had 2 bases not matched to a gene; V was cut back by 2 bases and J by 0 bases. CDR1 is ENHRY, CDR2 SYGVKD, per germline.

This chain's CDR3 is CASSSQGKTYEQYF. Here the CDR3 DNA reads TGTGCCAGCAGTTCCCAGGGAAAAACCTACGAGCAGTACTTC. The chain links TRBV27 to TRBJ2-7; D is possibly TRBD1 (5 bases). The CDR3 extends over 14 amino acids. V lost 4 bases, J lost 2 bases, and 12 bases lay in between. The germline V gene has CDR1 MNHEY and CDR2 SMNVEV (reference sequence).

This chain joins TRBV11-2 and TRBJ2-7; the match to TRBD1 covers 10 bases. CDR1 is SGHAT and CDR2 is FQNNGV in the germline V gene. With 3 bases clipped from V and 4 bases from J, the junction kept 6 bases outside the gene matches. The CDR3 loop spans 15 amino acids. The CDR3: CASSFGTGVRYEQYF. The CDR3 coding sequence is TGTGCCAGCAGCTTCGGGACAGGGGTCCGGTACGAGCAGTACTTC.

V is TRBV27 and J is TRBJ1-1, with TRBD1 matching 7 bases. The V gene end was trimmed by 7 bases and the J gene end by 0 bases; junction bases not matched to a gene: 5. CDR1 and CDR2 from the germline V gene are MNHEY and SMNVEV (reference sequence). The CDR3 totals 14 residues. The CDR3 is CASKWDRMNTEAFF. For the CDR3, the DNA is TGTGCCAGCAAATGGGACAGAATGAACACTGAAGCTTTCTTT.

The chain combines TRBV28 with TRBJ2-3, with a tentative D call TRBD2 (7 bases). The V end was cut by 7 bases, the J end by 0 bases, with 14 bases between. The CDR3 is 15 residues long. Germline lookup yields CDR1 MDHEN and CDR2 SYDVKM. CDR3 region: CASTFGGASTDTQYF. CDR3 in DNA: TGTGCCAGCACCTTTGGGGGGGCGAGCACAGATACGCAGTATTTT.

CDR3 nucleotides: TGTGCCAGCAGTTTACCGTCCAGGGCGGTGTTTAACTATGGCTACACCTTC. Translated: CASSLPSRAVFNYGYTF. The V gene is TRBV28, the J gene TRBJ1-2, with TRBD1 as a possible D gene (5 bases). Germline loops: CDR1 MDHEN, CDR2 SYDVKM. The ends were cut back, 2 bases at V and 1 base at J, with 17 bases in the middle. CDR3 length: 17 amino acids.

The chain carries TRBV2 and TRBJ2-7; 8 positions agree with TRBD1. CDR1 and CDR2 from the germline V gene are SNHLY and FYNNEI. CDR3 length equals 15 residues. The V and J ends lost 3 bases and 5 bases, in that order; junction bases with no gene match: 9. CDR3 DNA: TGTGCCAGCAGTGACCGCGCAGGGGGCTTCGACGAGCAGTACTTC. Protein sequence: CASSDRAGGFDEQYF. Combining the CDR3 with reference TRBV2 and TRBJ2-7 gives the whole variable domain EPEVTQTPSHQVTQMGQEVILRCVPISNHLYFYWYRQILGQKVEFLVSFYNNEISEKSEIFDDQFSVERPDGSNFTLKIRSTKLEDSAMYFCASSDRAGGFDEQYFGPGTRLTVT.

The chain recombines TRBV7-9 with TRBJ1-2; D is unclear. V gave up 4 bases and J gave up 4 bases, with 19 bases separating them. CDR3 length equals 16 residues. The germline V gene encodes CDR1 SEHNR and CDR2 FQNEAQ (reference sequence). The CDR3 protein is CASSSPETDSIYGYTF. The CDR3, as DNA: TGTGCCAGCAGCTCACCCGAAACGGACTCAATCTATGGCTACACCTTC.